The rows below give T cell receptor beta chains drawn from one sample of a study of cytomegalovirus exposure and HLA in healthy donors. Here immunoSEQ multiplex PCR was the method, and the copy in TCRdb shows in-frame clones only, minus some. The sample yields about 130,000 clones, around 83% seen once. Sequencing used PBMCs. All receptors derive from a human donor in good health. CDR3s include the opening cysteine and the closing phenylalanine or tryptophan. Fields, in order: V gene, clone size, D gene, J gene, CDR3 DNA, CDR3 protein. The D gene is left open where the match is weak. Expanded clones get a size class; other rows say once, few or many, or leave the size out.

TRBV11-2	-	-	TRBJ1-5	TGTGCCAGCAGCTTAGACAGGGTGGGAAATCAGCCCCAGCATTTT	CASSLDRVGNQPQHF
TRBV4-1	few	TRBD2	TRBJ2-1	TGCGCCAGCAGCCAATCTCTAGCGGGGGGCCATGAGCAGTTCTTC	CASSQSLAGGHEQFF
TRBV9	-	TRBD2	TRBJ2-3	TGTGCCAGCAGCGTAGCGGCCCCCCTCAGCGGGGCCTATAGCACAGATACGCAGTATTTT	CASSVAAPLSGAYSTDTQYF
TRBV7-9	-	-	TRBJ2-5	TGTGCCAGCAGCAGAATCCGGGGTGAGGCCCAAGAGACCCAGTACTTC	CASSRIRGEAQETQYF
TRBV7-6	-	TRBD2	TRBJ2-1	TGTGCCAGCAGCTTAGAGGGCGGACGATCGTCGGGGGGGGACAATGAGCAGTTCTTC	CASSLEGGRSSGGDNEQFF
TRBV29-1	-	-	TRBJ2-2	TGCAGCGTTGTGCAGGTGACCGGGGAGCTGTTTTTT	CSVVQVTGELFF
TRBV18	-	TRBD1	TRBJ1-6	TGTGCCAGCTCCGGGACAGGGGGTTCCCCCCTCCACTTT	CASSGTGGSPLHF
TRBV5-4	-	-	TRBJ1-6	TGTGCCAGCAGCCCCTCGCCCGGTGTCAATTCACCCCTCCACTTT	CASSPSPGVNSPLHF
TRBV6-8	-	-	TRBJ1-6	TGTGCCAGCCGACTTTCAGGGTACCGAAATTCACCCCTCCACTTT	CASRLSGYRNSPLHF
TRBV5-6	-	TRBD1	TRBJ2-5	TGTGCCAGCAGCTTGGCCCTTAGAGACAGGGGGCCGGAGACCCAGTACTTC	CASSLALRDRGPETQYF
TRBV19	-	-	TRBJ2-7	TGTGCCAGTAGTGCGGCAGGGGCCTACGAGCAGTACTTC	CASSAAGAYEQYF
TRBV28	-	-	TRBJ1-4	TGTGCCAGCAGTTACCTCCGGGACACCGCAACTAATGAAAAACTGTTTTTT	CASSYLRDTATNEKLFF
TRBV27	-	TRBD1	TRBJ2-7	TGTGCCAGCAGTTTAATCTACGGGACAGGGGTGTACGAGCAGTACTTC	CASSLIYGTGVYEQYF
TRBV7-9	-	TRBD2	TRBJ2-3	TGTGCCAGCAGCTTAGTAGCGGGGGGCCTAGACACAGATACGCAGTATTTT	CASSLVAGGLDTDTQYF
TRBV4-1	-	TRBD2	TRBJ2-3	TGCGCCAGCAGCCACCGACGTCGTAGCGGGGGGGAAATGGATACGCAGTATTTT	CASSHRRRSGGEMDTQYF
TRBV19	-	-	TRBJ2-3	TGTGCCAGTAGTATAGGAGGACACCTCTCCGATACGCAGTATTTT	CASSIGGHLSDTQYF
TRBV19	-	-	TRBJ1-2	TGTGCCAGTAGTAACGGGGTTGGCTATGGCTACACCTTC	CASSNGVGYGYTF
TRBV6-5	-	-	TRBJ1-1	TGTGCCAGCAGTGACCGGGTCTACCTAACCGAAGCTTTCTTT	CASSDRVYLTEAFF
TRBV6-1	few	-	TRBJ2-5	TGTGCCAGCAGCCCCGGCAGCGTCCGCGAGACCCAGTACTTC	CASSPGSVRETQYF
TRBV6-1	once	TRBD2	TRBJ2-7	TGTGCCAGCAGTGAACTAGCGGGGACCAGTAGCGGCGAGCAGTACTTC	CASSELAGTSSGEQYF
TRBV7-8	few	-	TRBJ1-2	TGTGCCAGCAGTCTACTATTGCGGGGCGATGGCTACACCTTC	CASSLLLRGDGYTF
TRBV5-1	-	-	TRBJ1-2	TGCGCCAGCAGCTGGGGGGACGGTGGCTACACCTTC	CASSWGDGGYTF
TRBV5-8	-	-	TRBJ2-7	TGTGCCAGCAGCCCAGAGCCGGGACTGTACTACGAGCAGTACTTC	CASSPEPGLYYEQYF
TRBV9	-	-	TRBJ2-3	TGTGCCAGCAGCGTAGGAGGGGGGGTGGCAGATACGCAGTATTTT	CASSVGGGVADTQYF
TRBV4-1	-	-	TRBJ1-5	TGCGCCAGCAGCCAAGATTACTCCTCGGGGGGCCAGCCCCAGCATTTT	CASSQDYSSGGQPQHF
TRBV5-1	once	TRBD1	TRBJ1-1	TGCGCCAGCAGCTTTACGGGACAGGGGGGGACAACTGAAGCTTTCTTT	CASSFTGQGGTTEAFF
TRBV7-2	-	TRBD1	TRBJ1-2	TGTGCCAGCAGCTCCTACAGGGGATTCGGAGGCTACACCTTC	CASSSYRGFGGYTF
TRBV6-5	-	-	TRBJ2-5	TGTGCCAGCAGTTCCGGGCCGATAGAGGGCCAGTACTTC	CASSSGPIEGQYF
TRBV5-1	-	TRBD1	TRBJ1-5	TGCGCCAGCAGCCAAGGGACAGATAGCAATCAGCCCCAGCATTTT	CASSQGTDSNQPQHF
TRBV5-1	-	TRBD1	TRBJ1-1	TGCGCCAGCAAGGGACAGCAGAACACTGAAGCTTTCTTT	CASKGQQNTEAFF
TRBV7-2	-	-	TRBJ2-3	TGTGCCAGCAGCTTATTTGGGACTTACCTCTTAGATACGCAGTATTTT	CASSLFGTYLLDTQYF
TRBV5-4	-	TRBD1	TRBJ2-1	TGTGCCAGCAGCTTGATACAGGGGGCCTACAATGAGCAGTTCTTC	CASSLIQGAYNEQFF
TRBV4-1	-	TRBD1	TRBJ1-2	TGCGCCAGCAGCCAAATTACAGGGGGCCCTGGCTACACCTTC	CASSQITGGPGYTF
TRBV6-1	few	-	TRBJ1-4	TGTGCCAGCAGTGATTCAAACAGGGCCCTCGAAAAACTGTTTTTT	CASSDSNRALEKLFF
TRBV28	-	-	TRBJ1-2	TGTGCCAGCAGCCCGGCGGGGGGGGCGGGCTATGGCTACACCTTC	CASSPAGGAGYGYTF
TRBV2	-	-	TRBJ2-5	TGTGCCAGCAGCGCCGCACAGGGGTCGGGGGACGGGACCCAGTACTTC	CASSAAQGSGDGTQYF
TRBV5-8	once	TRBD1	TRBJ2-1	TGTGCCAGGGTGGGCGACAGGGGCCGAGACAAGTTCTTC	CARVGDRGRDKFF
TRBV5-1	-	-	TRBJ2-1	TGCGCCAGCAGCCGAACAGGGTTGAGCTACAATGAGCAGTTCTTC	CASSRTGLSYNEQFF
TRBV7-9	-	TRBD1	TRBJ1-1	TGTTCCAGCAGAACGTCAGGGGGCACTGAAGCTTTCTTT	CSSRTSGGTEAFF
TRBV13	-	-	TRBJ1-2	TGTGCCAGCAGCGCGTCTGGAGCTAACTATGGCTACACCTTC	CASSASGANYGYTF
TRBV10-3	-	-	TRBJ1-6	TGTGCCATCAGGAGGGGTGGGGGGGATTCACCCCTCCACTTT	CAIRRGGGDSPLHF
TRBV27	-	TRBD1	TRBJ2-7	TGTGCCAGCAGTTTCAGCGGGACAGGGGGGTACGAGCAGTACTTC	CASSFSGTGGYEQYF
TRBV7-9	-	TRBD2	TRBJ2-5	TGTGCCAGCAGCCGAGCCTTAGGAGCGGGGCAAGAGACCCAGTACTTC	CASSRALGAGQETQYF
TRBV6-4	-	TRBD1	TRBJ1-2	TGTGCCAGCAGCCCGGGACAGGGTTACTATGGCTACACCTTC	CASSPGQGYYGYTF
TRBV15	-	-	TRBJ2-2	TGTGCCACCAGCAGAGATCAGTGGGGGCAGGGGGAGCTGTTTTTT	CATSRDQWGQGELFF
TRBV18	-	-	TRBJ2-5	TGTGCCAGCTCGCAAGCGGCCGACGAGACCCAGTACTTC	CASSQAADETQYF
TRBV5-4	-	TRBD1	TRBJ1-6	TGTGCCAGCAGCTACAGGGGAAGGAATTCACCCCTCCACTTT	CASSYRGRNSPLHF
TRBV2	-	TRBD1	TRBJ1-4	TGTGCCAGCAGTGAGTACCGGGACAGACTGGCAACTAATGAAAAACTGTTTTTT	CASSEYRDRLATNEKLFF
TRBV2	once	-	TRBJ2-7	TGTGCCAGCGACGACCTACCGGGGGAGCAGTACTTC	CASDDLPGEQYF
TRBV5-1	-	-	TRBJ2-5	TGCGCCAGCAGCTTGGGGTCAGACCAAGAGACCCAGTACTTC	CASSLGSDQETQYF
TRBV27	-	-	TRBJ1-3	TGTGCCAGCAGTCCGTCCGCTGGGGGCTTGACCCGAAACACCATATATTTT	CASSPSAGGLTRNTIYF
TRBV7-9	-	-	TRBJ2-7	TGTGCCAGCAGCTCAGGGGCCCTCTCCTACGAGCAGTACTTC	CASSSGALSYEQYF
TRBV28	-	-	TRBJ1-5	TGTGCCAGCAGTTTGAGGGCAGCCTATCAGCCCCAGCATTTT	CASSLRAAYQPQHF
TRBV9	-	-	TRBJ2-1	TGTGCCAGCAGCGTGGGCGTTTCAACCGGTGAGCAGTTCTTC	CASSVGVSTGEQFF
TRBV7-6	-	TRBD2	TRBJ2-3	TGTGCCAGCAGCCCCGAGACTAGCGGGGGTGGAGATACGCAGTATTTT	CASSPETSGGGDTQYF
TRBV14	-	-	TRBJ2-1	TGTGCCAGCAGCCTAAGAACGGCTAGCAATGAGCAGTTCTTC	CASSLRTASNEQFF
TRBV5-6	-	-	TRBJ1-5	TGTGCCAGTACGACCCAGGGACTCGATCAGCCCCAGCATTTT	CASTTQGLDQPQHF